This T cell receptor (beta chain) appears in the sequencing data of a study of cytomegalovirus exposure and HLA in healthy donors (dated by TCRdb to between 2016 and 2019). About the investigation overall: According to a later analysis, the 120 or so validation repertoires were produced on the same platform as the approximately 690 repertoires of the first cohort. The study combined high-throughput TCR immunosequencing, statistical association of individual TCRs with disease status, and machine learning to predict cytomegalovirus infection status. Along with the approximately 600-subject first cohort, a separate validation cohort of around 110 different subjects was used. The study was designed to test whether signatures of past pathogen exposure could be identified by cataloging public T cell receptors.

Libraries were prepared through the immunoSEQ multiplex PCR assay. Per the source publication's procedure: To diagnose cytomegalovirus status from the catalog of TCR beta chain sequences, a statistical classification framework was built. The table comes from immuneACCESS by way of TCRdb, which keeps in-frame sequences with V and J called. Part of the clones is missing from these tables; in studies checked, under half for an unresolved V gene and the rest for unknown reasons. D and trimming were read from the DNA, whereas the V and J calls and clone size are those reported in that table. The sample has roughly 170,000 clones on record, about 80% of them singletons. 2.8% of the sample is taken by the ten largest. The investigation overall reported the following: In the study, some 160 TCR beta chains were listed as associated with cytomegalovirus. The validation cohort had no HLA typing available for a later analysis, so co-occurrence within that cohort was assessed over all 120 or so repertoires. It was suggested by the authors that the approach could potentially be generalized to other disease states and immunological phenotypes. Of the cluster scores, about 94% were above 0 in a later analysis, which found that TCRs clustered in the first cohort also tended to co-occur in the 95 to 150 validation repertoires. Most TCR sequences were observed very rarely across donors, whereas some public TCRs were present in many individuals. In vitro tests confirmed that a few of the cytomegalovirus-associated TCR beta chains recognize cytomegalovirus antigens. The classifier was reported to diagnose cytomegalovirus status with high specificity and sensitivity in both the original and validation cohorts.

The donors belonged to the validation cohort of around 130 subjects, which was separate from the roughly 700-subject first cohort. Of note for this clone: The antigen it binds to is not known. Base qualities are not provided; no much larger clone lies one nucleotide away.

Sequencing used PBMCs. The TCR was taken from a young woman in good health and CMV-seropositive.

Here is the DNA: TGTGCCAGCAGCTCCGGGACAGGGGCCTACGAGCAGTACTTC. This gives the protein CASSSGTGAYEQYF. The chain was built from TRBV7-6 and TRBJ2-7; 10 bases in between match TRBD1. Spanning cysteine to phenylalanine, the CDR3 consists of 14 amino acids. Only the CDR3 DNA is retained, 42 bases long and in frame from the first base. Via the germline V gene, CDR1 is SGHVS and CDR2 FNYEAQ. Trimmed from V: 4 bases; trimmed from J: 2 bases; junction bases lacking a gene match: 2.